The rows below give T cell receptor beta chains drawn from one sample of a study of control samples from healthy donors and cancer patients. Here immunoSEQ multiplex PCR was the method, and the copy in TCRdb shows in-frame clones only, minus some. The repertoire includes some 140,000 clones, around 94% of them detected once, and 13% to 15% sits in the top ten. The specimen sequenced was PBMCs. These TCRs come from a man aged 55 to 70 with colorectal cancer. Each CDR3 is given with its conserved first and last residue. Fields, in order: J gene, clone size, V gene, D gene, CDR3 protein, CDR3 DNA. A D gene is named only where the DNA matches it firmly. Expanded clones get a size class; other rows say once, few or many, or leave the size out.

>TRBJ1-5|once|TRBV5-5|-
CASSSKSGYTEPQHF
TGTGCCAGCAGCTCAAAGAGCGGATATACAGAGCCCCAGCATTTT
>TRBJ1-4|once|TRBV10-3|TRBD1
CAIRAGQATNEKLFF
TGTGCCATCAGGGCAGGACAGGCAACTAATGAAAAACTGTTTTTT
>TRBJ2-3|few|TRBV9|-
CASSVEGGTDTQYF
TGTGCCAGCAGCGTAGAGGGCGGCACAGATACGCAGTATTTT
>TRBJ1-2|-|TRBV3-1/TRBV3-2|-
CASSQDTRPGYTF
TGTGCCAGCAGCCAAGATACGCGGCCAGGCTACACCTTC
>TRBJ1-1|-|TRBV30|-
CACLLWAEAFF
TGTGCCTGTCTCCTATGGGCTGAAGCTTTCTTT
>TRBJ1-1|-|TRBV6-5|TRBD1
CASRRDRGNTEAFF
TGTGCCAGCAGGAGGGACAGGGGGAACACTGAAGCTTTCTTT
>TRBJ1-1|-|TRBV10-3|-
CAGSSLQNTEAFF
TGTGCTGGTAGTAGTCTGCAGAACACTGAAGCTTTCTTT
>TRBJ1-1|once|TRBV2|-
CASSEEGGTEAFF
TGTGCCAGCAGTGAAGAGGGGGGGACTGAAGCTTTCTTT
>TRBJ2-7|once|TRBV5-1|TRBD2
CASSPPGLAKTYEQYF
TGCGCCAGCAGCCCCCCCGGACTAGCCAAAACCTACGAGCAGTACTTC
>TRBJ2-7|-|TRBV2|TRBD1
CASSDRDRASYEQYF
TGTGCCAGCAGTGACCGGGACAGGGCCTCCTACGAGCAGTACTTC
>TRBJ1-4|few|TRBV3-1/TRBV3-2|-
CASSQDWKGSTNEKLFF
TGTGCCAGCAGCCAAGACTGGAAGGGATCAACTAATGAAAAACTGTTTTTT
>TRBJ2-5|-|TRBV5-1|TRBD1
CASTPGQGQETQYF
TGCGCCAGCACACCGGGACAGGGACAAGAGACCCAGTACTTC
>TRBJ2-7|-|TRBV29-1|-
CSATNRDYEQYF
TGCAGCGCCACAAACAGGGACTACGAGCAGTACTTC
>TRBJ2-6|-|TRBV5-1|TRBD1
CASSVGQGSSGANVLTF
TGCGCCAGCAGCGTGGGACAGGGGAGCTCTGGGGCCAACGTCCTGACTTTC
>TRBJ2-7|-|TRBV9|-
CASSVASGTAYEQYF
TGTGCCAGCAGCGTAGCCTCCGGCACCGCCTACGAGCAGTACTTC
>TRBJ2-1|-|TRBV7-2|TRBD2
CASSPGLALSNEQFF
TGTGCCAGCAGCCCGGGACTAGCCCTTTCCAATGAGCAGTTCTTC
>TRBJ1-5|-|TRBV6-5|-
CASRGGPGGQPQHF
TGTGCCAGCCGGGGTGGTCCCGGGGGTCAGCCCCAGCATTTT
>TRBJ1-6|once|TRBV19|-
CARLQDPNEYVGNSPLHF
TGTGCCAGACTCCAAGACCCGAACGAATACGTGGGTAATTCACCCCTCCACTTT
>TRBJ1-6|-|TRBV27|TRBD1
CASSPWTGLISPLHF
TGTGCCAGCAGTCCATGGACAGGGTTAATTTCACCCCTCCACTTT
>TRBJ2-1|-|TRBV15|-
CATSRVGRGPRNEQFF
TGTGCCACCAGCAGAGTGGGGCGGGGCCCCAGGAATGAGCAGTTCTTC
>TRBJ1-1|-|TRBV21-1|-
CASSKPQGGVNTEAFF
TGTGCCAGCAGCAAACCTCAGGGGGGTGTGAACACTGAAGCTTTCTTT
>TRBJ1-4|-|TRBV6-5|TRBD1
CASSSGQPNEKLFF
TGTGCCAGCAGTTCGGGACAGCCTAATGAAAAACTGTTTTTT
>TRBJ1-3|-|TRBV27|-
CASSLSQGSGNTIYF
TGTGCCAGCAGTTTGTCACAGGGCTCTGGAAACACCATATATTTT
>TRBJ1-1|-|TRBV7-8|-
CASSLLSGAEAFF
TGTGCCAGCAGCTTACTTTCCGGGGCCGAAGCTTTCTTT
>TRBJ2-3|-|TRBV7-9|TRBD2
CASSLIEAGGPRDTQYF
TGTGCCAGCAGCTTAATAGAAGCGGGGGGGCCCCGGGATACGCAGTATTTT
>TRBJ2-5|-|TRBV19|-
CASSIAGGRSETQYF
TGTGCCAGTAGTATAGCAGGTGGGAGGTCAGAGACCCAGTACTTC
>TRBJ1-1|once|TRBV9|-
CASSQTGNTEAFF
TGTGCCAGCAGCCAGACAGGGAACACTGAAGCTTTCTTT
>TRBJ1-1|-|TRBV20-1|-
CSASLGRNTEAFF
TGCAGTGCTAGTCTCGGGAGAAACACTGAAGCTTTCTTT
>TRBJ2-3|-|TRBV19|TRBD2
CASSIQTSGSDTQYF
TGTGCCAGTAGTATCCAGACTAGCGGCTCAGATACGCAGTATTTT
>TRBJ1-6|-|TRBV13|-
CASSLGTGRNSPLHF
TGTGCCAGCAGCTTAGGCACAGGGAGAAATTCACCCCTCCACTTT
>TRBJ1-4|-|TRBV5-1|TRBD1
CASSLQGNEKLFF
TGCGCCAGCAGCTTACAGGGGAATGAAAAACTGTTTTTT
>TRBJ1-2|-|TRBV18|-
CASSPPTTGSDGYTF
TGTGCCAGCTCACCACCGACTACAGGGAGCGATGGCTACACCTTC
>TRBJ1-2|-|TRBV3-1/TRBV3-2|-
CASSRERANGYTF
TGTGCCAGCAGCCGAGAGAGGGCTAATGGCTACACCTTC
>TRBJ1-2|once|TRBV7-2|-
CASSLLQQTYGYTF
TGTGCCAGCAGCCTGCTCCAGCAGACCTATGGCTACACCTTC
>TRBJ2-5|-|TRBV20-1|-
CSASRSFKETQYF
TGCAGTGCTAGTAGGTCTTTCAAAGAGACCCAGTACTTC
>TRBJ1-6|-|TRBV5-1|TRBD1
CASSVGTVSSYNSPLHF
TGCGCCAGCAGCGTTGGGACAGTGAGCTCCTATAATTCACCCCTCCACTTT
>TRBJ1-4|few|TRBV30|TRBD1
CAWSNERTGGGKLFF
TGTGCCTGGAGTAATGAGCGGACAGGGGGCGGAAAACTGTTTTTT
>TRBJ2-1|-|TRBV7-9|TRBD2
CASSSREPDSYNEQFF
TGTGCCAGCAGCTCGCGGGAGCCTGATTCCTACAATGAGCAGTTCTTC
>TRBJ1-4|-|TRBV27|TRBD1
CASSLRGTGGYVKLFF
TGTGCCAGTTCCTTGCGGGGGACAGGGGGCTACGTTAAACTGTTTTTT
>TRBJ2-2|-|TRBV4-2|TRBD2
CASSPRTSGANTGELFF
TGTGCCAGCAGCCCCCGGACTAGCGGGGCCAACACCGGGGAGCTGTTTTTT
>TRBJ1-2|-|TRBV19|-
CASKTGAPNYGYTF
TGTGCCAGTAAAACAGGCGCCCCTAACTATGGCTACACCTTC
>TRBJ1-1|-|TRBV6-5|-
CASSYGQYTEAFF
TGTGCCAGCAGTTACGGACAGTACACTGAAGCTTTCTTT
>TRBJ1-1|-|TRBV10-3|-
CAISHAQRQGPEAFF
TGTGCCATCAGTCACGCCCAAAGGCAAGGCCCTGAAGCTTTCTTT
>TRBJ2-7|-|TRBV30|-
CAWSASGYYEQYF
TGTGCCTGGAGTGCATCCGGCTACTACGAGCAGTACTTC
>TRBJ2-1|-|TRBV14|TRBD1
CASSRDRVANEQFF
TGTGCCAGCAGCAGGGACAGGGTGGCCAATGAGCAGTTCTTC
>TRBJ2-5|-|TRBV6-1|TRBD1
CASSDLGRGETQYF
TGTGCCAGCAGTGACCTCGGCAGGGGGGAGACCCAGTACTTC
>TRBJ1-2|once|TRBV23-1|TRBD1
CASRPTGGRGYGYTF
TGCGCCAGCAGACCTACAGGGGGCCGAGGCTATGGCTACACCTTC
>TRBJ2-5|-|TRBV6-1|-
CASSEVRISGGETQYF
TGTGCCAGCAGTGAAGTCCGGATCTCAGGGGGGGAGACCCAGTACTTC
>TRBJ2-1|-|TRBV7-8|TRBD2
CASSLSVRLAGEGSYNEQFF
TGTGCCAGCAGCTTGAGTGTGAGACTAGCGGGGGAGGGATCCTACAATGAGCAGTTCTTC
>TRBJ2-2|-|TRBV6-6|-
CASSYSGTGELFF
TGTGCCAGCAGTTACTCCGGCACCGGGGAGCTGTTTTTT